This record looks at one TCR beta chain sequence and its context. This sample was taken from a study of OX40 agonist ivuxolimab in advanced cancers. Sequenced by immunoSEQ multiplex PCR; TCRdb stores in-frame clones only, minus some. Seen here are approximately 56,000 clones, 80% to 90% observed once, and the top ten hold over 1.5%. The material sequenced was CD4+ or CD8+ T cells sorted from blood, taken in a trial of the OX40 agonist ivuxolimab. The clonotype originates from an adult with an advanced solid tumor such as melanoma, head and neck, liver or kidney cancer.

The CDR3 nucleotides read TGTGCCAGCCAACAGGGAGGGGTCACTGAAGCTTTCTTT. Translation gives CASQQGGVTEAFF. The genes are TRBV10-3 and TRBJ1-1, with a possible D match to TRBD1 (6 bases). V shed 10 bases and J shed 4 bases, with 16 bases lying between them. This CDR3 is 13 amino acids long. Germline V gene sequence: CDR1 ENHRY, CDR2 SYGVKD.